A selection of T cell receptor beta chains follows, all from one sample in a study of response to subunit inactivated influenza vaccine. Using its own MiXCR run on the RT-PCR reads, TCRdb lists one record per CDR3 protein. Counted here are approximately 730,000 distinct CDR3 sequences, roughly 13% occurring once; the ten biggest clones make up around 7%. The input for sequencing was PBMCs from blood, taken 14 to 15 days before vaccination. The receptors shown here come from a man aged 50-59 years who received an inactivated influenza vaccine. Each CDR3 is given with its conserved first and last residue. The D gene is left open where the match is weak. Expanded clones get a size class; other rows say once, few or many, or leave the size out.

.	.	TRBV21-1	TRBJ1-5	TGTGCCAGCACCCTGGACAGGGTCGGGAGAAGGGACAATCAGCCCCAGCATTTT	CASTLDRVGRRDNQPQHF
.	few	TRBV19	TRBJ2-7	TGTGCCAGTACCCCTGGAGGGGCGTACTACGAGCAGTACTTC	CASTPGGAYYEQYF
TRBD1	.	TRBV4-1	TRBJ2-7	TGCGCCAGCAGCCACCCGGGACAGGCGATTTACGAGCAGTACTTC	CASSHPGQAIYEQYF
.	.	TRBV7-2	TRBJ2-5	TGTGCCAGCAGCTTTATCGGTAGGGGGCAAGAGACCCAGTACTTC	CASSFIGRGQETQYF
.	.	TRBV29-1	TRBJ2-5	TGCAGCGCCGGGGGAGCGGGAGAGACCCAGTACTTC	CSAGGAGETQYF
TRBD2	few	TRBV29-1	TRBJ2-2	TGCAGCGTCGATGCTAGCGGGGGAAACACCGGGGAGCTGTTTTTT	CSVDASGGNTGELFF
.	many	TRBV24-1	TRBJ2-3	TGTGCCACCAGTGACATTTTGTCGCAGTATTTT	CATSDILSQYF
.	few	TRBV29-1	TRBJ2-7	TGCAGCGTTGGGACTATTAGCTCCTACGAGCAGTACTTC	CSVGTISSYEQYF
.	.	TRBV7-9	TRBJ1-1	TGTGCCAGCAGCGACCGACATAGGGAAGCTTTCTTT	CASSDRHREAFF
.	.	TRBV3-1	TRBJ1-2	TGTGCCAGCAGCCGCGTGGGAAATGGCTACACCTTC	CASSRVGNGYTF
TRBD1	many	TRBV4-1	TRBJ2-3	TGCGCCAGCAGCCAACTGACAGGGGGTGCAGATACGCAGTATTTT	CASSQLTGGADTQYF
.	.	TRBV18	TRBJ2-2	TGTGCCAGCTCACCACCCGCGCGAGACAACACCGGGGAGCTGTTTTTT	CASSPPARDNTGELFF
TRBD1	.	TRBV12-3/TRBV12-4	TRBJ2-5	TGTGCCAGCAGTTTATCCGCAGGGGGCGCGGGGACCCAGTACTTC	CASSLSAGGAGTQYF
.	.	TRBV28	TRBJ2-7	TGTGCCGTAACCCGGGGGCAGGTAGTCTCCTACGAGCAGTACTTC	CAVTRGQVVSYEQYF
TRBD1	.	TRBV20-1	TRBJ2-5	TGCAGTGCCAGTCCGACAGGGGACCAAGAGACCCAGTACTTC	CSASPTGDQETQYF
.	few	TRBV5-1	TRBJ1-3	TGCGCCAGCAGCTTCGACAGCAACGCTGGAAACACCATATATTTT	CASSFDSNAGNTIYF
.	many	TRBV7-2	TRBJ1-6	TGTGCCAGCAGCACAATGTCCAGGGTTTCACCCCTCCACTTT	CASSTMSRVSPLHF
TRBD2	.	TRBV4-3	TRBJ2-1	TGCGCCAGCAGCCCCCGGACTAGCGGGGGGTCCTCCTACAATGAGCAGTTCTTC	CASSPRTSGGSSYNEQFF
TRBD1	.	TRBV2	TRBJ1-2	TGTGCCAGCAGGAGGGGGACAGGGGTAAACTATGGCTACACCTTC	CASRRGTGVNYGYTF
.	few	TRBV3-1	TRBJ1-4	TGTGCCAGCAGCCCGACAGCCGCTCGGGAAAAACTGTTTTTT	CASSPTAAREKLFF
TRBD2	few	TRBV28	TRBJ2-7	TGTGCCAGTACGGCGGGAGGTCTCCTCGAGCAGTACTTC	CASTAGGLLEQYF
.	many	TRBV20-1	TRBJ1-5	TGCAGTGCAACAGACGTAGGGGATAGCAATCAGCCCCAGCATTTT	CSATDVGDSNQPQHF
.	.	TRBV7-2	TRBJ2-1	TGTGCCAGCAGCTTAGAGAGGTTCAATGAGCAGTTCTTC	CASSLERFNEQFF
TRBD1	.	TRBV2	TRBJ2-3	TGTGCCAGCAGTGGGGGACAGTCTCGCCCAGATACGCAGTATTTT	CASSGGQSRPDTQYF
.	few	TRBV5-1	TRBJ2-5	TGCGCCAGCAGCTTGGTTGGTTCAGGGATGGTCGAGACCCAGTACTTC	CASSLVGSGMVETQYF
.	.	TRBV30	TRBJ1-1	TGTGCCTGGAGTGTGGAGGGAGCGAGAACTGAAGCTTTCTTT	CAWSVEGARTEAFF
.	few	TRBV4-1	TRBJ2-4	TGCGCCCGGAGGGAAAACATTCAGTACTTC	CARRENIQYF
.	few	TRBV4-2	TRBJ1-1	TGTGCCAGCAGCCAAGATCTGAGGCAGGGTGAAGCTTTCTTT	CASSQDLRQGEAFF
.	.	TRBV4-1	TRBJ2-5	TGCGCCAGCAGCCAAGCGTCGGAGGGTTGGATAAGCAGCGAGAAGACCCAGTACTTC	CASSQASEGWISSEKTQYF
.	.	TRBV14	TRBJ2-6	TGTGCCAGCAGTTACTTCGGCTCTGGGGCCAACGTCCTGACTTTC	CASSYFGSGANVLTF
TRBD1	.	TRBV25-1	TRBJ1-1	TGTGCCAGCAGAGGAGGGCCACAGGGGGCAACTGAAGCTTTCTTT	CASRGGPQGATEAFF
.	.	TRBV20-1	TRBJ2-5	TGCAGTGCTAGAGGCGGGTACCAAGAGACCCAGTACTTC	CSARGGYQETQYF
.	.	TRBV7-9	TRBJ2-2	TGTGCCAGCAGCTTAGCTCCACGGGGTTCGAACAGCGGGGAGCTGTTTTTT	CASSLAPRGSNSGELFF
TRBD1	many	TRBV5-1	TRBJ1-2	TGCGCCAGCAGACATGGGACAGGGGGCGCGATTAATGGCTACACCTTC	CASRHGTGGAINGYTF
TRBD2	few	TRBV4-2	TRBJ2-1	TGTGCCAGCAGCCAAGAGGCCCTAGCGGGAGTTTACAATGAGCAGTTCTTC	CASSQEALAGVYNEQFF
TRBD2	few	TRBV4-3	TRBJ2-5	TGCGCCAGCAGCCAAGATAGACTAGCGGGTGAGACCCAGTACTTC	CASSQDRLAGETQYF
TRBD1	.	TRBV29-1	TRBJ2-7	TGCAGCGTTGAAGGAGGGGGCTCTTACGAGCAGTACTTC	CSVEGGGSYEQYF
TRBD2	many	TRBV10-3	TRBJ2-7	TGTGCCGCGACTAGCGGGAGCTACGAGCAGTACTTC	CAATSGSYEQYF
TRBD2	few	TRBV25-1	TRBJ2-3	TGTGCCAGCATGGGCGCGGGAGGGACTTATACGCAGTATTTT	CASMGAGGTYTQYF
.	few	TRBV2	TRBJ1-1	TGTGCCAGCAGTACAGGGTACACTGAAGCTTTCTTT	CASSTGYTEAFF
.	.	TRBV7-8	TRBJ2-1	TGTGCCAGCAGCTTAGCGCCTTGGGGCCCCCGCACCTACAATGAGCAGTTCTTC	CASSLAPWGPRTYNEQFF
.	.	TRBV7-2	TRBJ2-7	TGTGCCAGCAGCTTACTCGGGTCCATCTCCTACGAGCAGTACTTC	CASSLLGSISYEQYF
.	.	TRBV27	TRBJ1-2	TGTGCCAGCAGTTTCTCCCCAACCAGGGTCGGCTACACCTTC	CASSFSPTRVGYTF
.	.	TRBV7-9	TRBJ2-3	TGTGCCAGCAGCTTATTCGACAGGAGCACAGATACGCAGTATTTT	CASSLFDRSTDTQYF
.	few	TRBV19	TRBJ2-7	TGTGCCAGTAGTCCAAGATCAGGGCGGGAGCAGTACTTC	CASSPRSGREQYF
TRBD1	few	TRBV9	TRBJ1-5	TGTGCCAGCAGCCCCGGGACAGGGGGCGCCGGGCAGCCCCAGCATTTT	CASSPGTGGAGQPQHF
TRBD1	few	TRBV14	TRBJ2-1	TGTGCCAGCAGCCAAACTCACAGGGGCAAATCCTACAATGAGCAGTTCTTC	CASSQTHRGKSYNEQFF
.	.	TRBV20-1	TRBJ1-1	TGCAGTGCGAGACCATCAGGCACCTCCTGGAGCACTGAAGCTTTCTTT	CSARPSGTSWSTEAFF
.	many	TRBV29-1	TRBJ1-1	TGCAGCGCCGGGACCGGGGGGATTGAGGCTTTCTTT	CSAGTGGIEAFF
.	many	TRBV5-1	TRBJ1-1	TGCGCCAGCAGCCCTCAGGCTGTCGGGAACACTGAAGCTTTCTTT	CASSPQAVGNTEAFF
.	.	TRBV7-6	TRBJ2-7	TGTGCCAGCAGTCGGACAGAAACCTACGAGCAGTACTTC	CASSRTETYEQYF
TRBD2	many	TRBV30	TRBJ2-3	TGTGCCTGCCAGACTAGCGGCACCACAGATACGCAGTATTTT	CACQTSGTTDTQYF